This TCR beta chain emerged from a study of blood T cell repertoires in COVID-19. The wider study: Acute and convalescent COVID-19 specimens originated in the United States, Italy and Spain. T cells, B-cell-depleted T cells, or PBMCs provided the cDNA or gDNA that served as material.

CDR1 KGHSH and CDR2 LQKENI come from the germline V gene. Unmatched junction bases numbered 4, after V lost 3 bases and J lost 4 bases. The CDR3 spans 15 residues. In the authors' methods: Estimation of nucleated cell counts was performed using reference gene primer amplification. TCRdb's table, derived via immunoSEQ multiplex PCR, lists solely in-frame clones and lacks some. V and J calls and clone size are as listed in that table; D and trimming were resolved from the DNA. The sample records 90,000 to 150,000 clones, roughly 89% being singletons. This receptor was taken from a human donor with acute or convalescent COVID-19. The donor label of this sample is uncertain. The J gene is TRBJ1-5, the V gene TRBV18, with 9 bases aligning to TRBD1. The sequencing sample was made of peripheral blood. CDR3 region: CASSPGTGRNQPQHF. The CDR3 DNA follows: TGTGCCAGCTCACCCGGGACAGGGCGGAATCAGCCCCAGCATTTT.